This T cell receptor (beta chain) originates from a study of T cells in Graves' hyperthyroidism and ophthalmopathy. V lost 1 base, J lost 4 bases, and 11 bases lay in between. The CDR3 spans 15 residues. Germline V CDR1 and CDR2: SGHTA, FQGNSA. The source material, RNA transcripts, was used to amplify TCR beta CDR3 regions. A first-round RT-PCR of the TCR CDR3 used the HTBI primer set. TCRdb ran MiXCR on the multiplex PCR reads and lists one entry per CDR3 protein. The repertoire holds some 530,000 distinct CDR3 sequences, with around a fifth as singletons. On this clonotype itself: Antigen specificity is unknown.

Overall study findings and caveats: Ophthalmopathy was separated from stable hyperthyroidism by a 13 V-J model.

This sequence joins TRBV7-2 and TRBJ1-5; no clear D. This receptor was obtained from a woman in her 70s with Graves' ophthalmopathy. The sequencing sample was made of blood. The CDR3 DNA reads TGTGCCAGCAGCTTAGAGGCGGGGAGGAATCAGCCCCAGCATTTT. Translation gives CASSLEAGRNQPQHF.